The rows below give T cell receptor beta chains drawn from one sample of a study of blood T cell repertoires in COVID-19. Generated by immunoSEQ multiplex PCR, the TCRdb table keeps only in-frame clones and is missing some. The repertoire has 80,000 or so clones, roughly 85% of them found once; the top ten carry 8.5% to 10%. Sequencing was carried out using peripheral blood. Receptor source: a man in his fifties with COVID-19, enrolled during active disease. The CDR3 runs from the conserved cysteine through the conserved F or W. The order of the fields is J gene, clone size, D gene, V gene, CDR3 length, CDR3 protein, CDR3 DNA. The D gene is left open where the match is weak. The listing skips clone size in some rows; elsewhere it reads once, few, many or a size class.

TRBJ1-1 | few | . | TRBV11-2 | 13 | CASSLGQNTEAFF | TGTGCCAGCAGCTTAGGACAGAACACTGAAGCTTTCTTT
TRBJ1-2 | . | TRBD1 | TRBV12-3/TRBV12-4 | 13 | CASSGQGIGGYTF | TGTGCCAGCAGTGGACAGGGAATCGGCGGCTACACCTTC
TRBJ2-5 | . | . | TRBV9 | 14 | CASSVGGNQETQYF | TGTGCCAGCAGCGTAGGCGGGAACCAAGAGACCCAGTACTTC
TRBJ2-7 | . | TRBD2 | TRBV7-2 | 16 | CASSGRTSAISYEQYF | TGTGCCAGCAGCGGACGGACTAGCGCTATCTCCTACGAGCAGTACTTC
TRBJ1-2 | few | . | TRBV19 | 12 | CASTQQLGGYTF | TGTGCCAGTACACAGCAGCTCGGCGGCTACACCTTC
TRBJ1-2 | . | . | TRBV7-9 | 13 | CASSPNSNYGYTF | TGTGCCAGCAGCCCAAATTCTAACTATGGCTACACCTTC
TRBJ2-7 | . | TRBD2 | TRBV11-2 | 18 | CASSLGSLAGVGEYEQYF | TGTGCCAGCAGCTTAGGGTCCCTGGCGGGAGTAGGGGAATACGAGCAGTACTTC
TRBJ2-6 | . | TRBD1 | TRBV6-4 | 20 | CASSPTPVRQGARGANVLTF | TGTGCCAGCAGCCCAACCCCCGTTAGACAGGGGGCGCGCGGGGCCAACGTCCTGACTTTC
TRBJ1-2 | . | TRBD1 | TRBV7-2 | 16 | CASSRVATGTGGGYTF | TGTGCCAGCAGCCGTGTCGCGACCGGGACAGGGGGCGGCTACACCTTC
TRBJ1-4 | . | . | TRBV19 | 14 | CASRLLGPNEKLFF | TGTGCCAGTAGGCTCCTGGGCCCTAATGAAAAACTGTTTTTT